This entry features one T cell receptor beta chain sequence. The data originate from a study of control samples from healthy donors and cancer patients. Sequencing was performed with immunoSEQ multiplex PCR; in TCRdb, only in-frame clones are kept and a portion is missing. This sample has 210,000 or so clones; about 89% occur once, and the top ten carry about 1.7%. J lost 3 bases, V lost 7 bases, and 12 bases had no gene match. Germline V gives CDR1 LNHDA, CDR2 SQIVND (reference sequence). This CDR3 has 16 amino acids. This TCR came from a young man in good health. Material for sequencing was blood. This sequence joins TRBV19 and TRBJ2-3; 8 bases line up with TRBD2. The CDR3 DNA is TGTGCCAGTACCCCGCGAGTCGGCGGGGGGACAGATACGCAGTATTTT. It specifies CASTPRVGGGTDTQYF.